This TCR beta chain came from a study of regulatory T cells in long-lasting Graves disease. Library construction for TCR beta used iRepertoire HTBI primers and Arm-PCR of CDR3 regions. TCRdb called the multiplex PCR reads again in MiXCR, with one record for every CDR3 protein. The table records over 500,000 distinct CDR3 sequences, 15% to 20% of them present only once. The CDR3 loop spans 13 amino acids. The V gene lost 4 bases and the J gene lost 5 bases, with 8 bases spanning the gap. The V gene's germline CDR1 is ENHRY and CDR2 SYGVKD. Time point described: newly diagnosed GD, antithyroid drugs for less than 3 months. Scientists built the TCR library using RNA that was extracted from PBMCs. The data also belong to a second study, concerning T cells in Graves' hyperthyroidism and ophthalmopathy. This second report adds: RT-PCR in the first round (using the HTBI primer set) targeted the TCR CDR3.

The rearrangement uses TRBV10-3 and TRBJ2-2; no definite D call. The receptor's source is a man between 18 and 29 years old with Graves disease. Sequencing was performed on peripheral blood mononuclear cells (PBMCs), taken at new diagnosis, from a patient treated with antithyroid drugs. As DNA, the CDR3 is TGTGCCATCAGTGTAGGGCTTACCGGGGAGCTGTTTTTT. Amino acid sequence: CAISVGLTGELFF.